A selection of T cell receptor beta chains follows, all from one sample in a study of beta chain features in type 1 diabetes. Using immunoSEQ multiplex PCR, the repertoire was profiled, and TCRdb retains in-frame clones only, with some absent. The sample lists some 900,000 clones; 15% to 20% were seen once. The sequencing sample was made of naive CD4+ T cells from blood. These receptors were taken from a young woman in good health. CDR3s include the opening cysteine and the closing phenylalanine or tryptophan. The D gene is left open where the match is weak. The size of a clone is reported for some rows only, either as once, few or many, or as a class for expanded clones.

J	V	D	size	DNA	CDR3
TRBJ2-1	TRBV14	TRBD2	few	TGTGCCAGCAGCCAACTGTCTAGCGGGAGCTCCTACAATGAGCAGTTCTTC	CASSQLSSGSSYNEQFF
TRBJ2-7	TRBV28	.	few	TGTGCCAGCAGCAGGGAACCGGGCTACGAGCAGTACTTC	CASSREPGYEQYF
TRBJ2-7	TRBV7-2	.	.	TGTGCCAGCAGCTTAGCCCGGACCTACGAGCAGTACTTC	CASSLARTYEQYF
TRBJ2-7	TRBV9	TRBD1	few	TGTGCCAGCAGCGTGGGACAGGGTCGCCCTTACGAGCAGTACTTC	CASSVGQGRPYEQYF
TRBJ2-2	TRBV9	.	few	TGTGCCAGCAGCAACCAACAGGAGTACACCGGGGAGCTGTTTTTT	CASSNQQEYTGELFF
TRBJ1-6	TRBV6-6	.	.	TGTGCCAGCAGCGGAGGACTGGATTCACCCCTCCACTTT	CASSGGLDSPLHF
TRBJ1-5	TRBV9	.	few	TGTGCCAGCAGCGTAGACGCGGATCAGCCCCAGCATTTT	CASSVDADQPQHF
TRBJ2-7	TRBV4-3	TRBD1	.	TGCGCCAGCAGCCGCGACAGGGCGCCCTACGAGCAGTACTTC	CASSRDRAPYEQYF
TRBJ2-1	TRBV13	.	.	TGTGCCAGCAGCACTTTGGACTGGGCTCGCTCCTACAATGAGCAGTTCTTC	CASSTLDWARSYNEQFF
TRBJ2-7	TRBV7-2	TRBD2	.	TGTGCCAGCAGCTTAGCGCTAGCGGGAGCAGGCGAGCAGTACTTC	CASSLALAGAGEQYF
TRBJ2-4	TRBV9	.	few	TGTGCCAGCAGCGGGGGGGACAGAAACATTCAGTACTTC	CASSGGDRNIQYF
TRBJ2-1	TRBV5-6	TRBD1	.	TGTGCCAGCAGCTATGGGACAGGGAATGAGCAGTTCTTC	CASSYGTGNEQFF
TRBJ2-3	TRBV7-3	TRBD2	.	TGTGCCAGCAGCTTAGGGGGAGGGTTCACAGATACGCAGTATTTT	CASSLGGGFTDTQYF
TRBJ2-1	TRBV2	TRBD2	few	TGTGCCAGCAGTGGCCTAGCGGGGACTGAGCAGTTCTTC	CASSGLAGTEQFF
TRBJ2-1	TRBV11-1	.	few	TGTGCCAGCAGCTTAGACCTAAGCTCCTACAATGAGCAGTTCTTC	CASSLDLSSYNEQFF
TRBJ1-3	TRBV10-3	.	.	TGTGCCATCGCCGGCATCTCTGGAAACACCATATATTTT	CAIAGISGNTIYF
TRBJ1-6	TRBV7-8	.	.	TGTGCCAGCAGCTTAGCGGCTCAGCACCCCAATTCACCCCTCCACTTT	CASSLAAQHPNSPLHF
TRBJ1-1	TRBV11-2	.	few	TGTGCCAGCAGCTTAGATCCGACTACCTACACTGAAGCTTTCTTT	CASSLDPTTYTEAFF
TRBJ1-2	TRBV9	.	.	TGTGCCAGCAGCCTAGCTAACTATGGCTACACCTTC	CASSLANYGYTF
TRBJ1-1	TRBV7-9	.	few	TGTGCCAGCAGCCTCTACTCGAACACTGAAGCTTTCTTT	CASSLYSNTEAFF
TRBJ2-1	TRBV13	.	many	TGTGCCAGCAGCTCACGACTGGTAGGGGCCGATGAGCAGTTCTTC	CASSSRLVGADEQFF
TRBJ2-1	TRBV4-2	.	few	TGTGCCAGCAGGCTTGGAAGCTCCTACAATGAGCAGTTCTTC	CASRLGSSYNEQFF
TRBJ2-3	TRBV6-5	.	.	TGTGCCAGCAGTTATAGGACGGCTAGCACAGATACGCAGTATTTT	CASSYRTASTDTQYF
TRBJ1-1	TRBV18	TRBD1	.	TGTGCCAGCTCCCAGGGGGCAGGCCAATACACTGAAGCTTTCTTT	CASSQGAGQYTEAFF
TRBJ2-7	TRBV9	.	.	TGTGCCAGCAGCTCCTCTAGTATTCCCTACGAGCAGTACTTC	CASSSSSIPYEQYF
TRBJ2-7	TRBV5-6	TRBD2	.	TGTGCCAGCAGCCGGGAGGGCCTAGCGGGAGGGTGGTACTACGAGCAGTACTTC	CASSREGLAGGWYYEQYF
TRBJ2-2	TRBV19	TRBD1	once	TGTGCCACCGGGGACAGGGTTGCGCGAGGCACCGGGGAGCTGTTTTTT	CATGDRVARGTGELFF
TRBJ2-5	TRBV28	TRBD1	.	TGTGCCAGCAGAAGATCCGGGACAGGGGACCAAGAGACCCAGTACTTC	CASRRSGTGDQETQYF
TRBJ1-1	TRBV6-1	.	.	TGTGCCAGCTTCGGGCGGCAGAACACTGAAGCTTTCTTT	CASFGRQNTEAFF
TRBJ2-5	TRBV28	TRBD1	.	TGTGCCAGCAGCGGAGGGACAGGGAGCGGAGAGACCCAGTACTTC	CASSGGTGSGETQYF
TRBJ2-5	TRBV29-1	.	few	TGCAGCGTTGAAGACTGGTTGGGGCCCAGGGAGACCCAGTACTTC	CSVEDWLGPRETQYF
TRBJ1-1	TRBV29-1	.	few	TGCAGCGTTGATACTGGGCAAGCTTTCTTT	CSVDTGQAFF
TRBJ2-7	TRBV2	.	.	TGTGCCAGCAGTAGGCAGGGGTACTACGAGCAGTACTTC	CASSRQGYYEQYF
TRBJ1-1	TRBV25-1	.	few	TGTGCCAGCAGTGCAGCGGGAAGGCCCACTGAAGCTTTCTTT	CASSAAGRPTEAFF
TRBJ2-2	TRBV10-3	.	few	TGTGCCATCAGTGAACAGGGAGGGACGAACACCGGGGAGCTGTTTTTT	CAISEQGGTNTGELFF
TRBJ2-3	TRBV19	.	.	TGTGCCAGTAGTCCGGCTAAGCAGGCCACAGATACGCAGTATTTT	CASSPAKQATDTQYF
TRBJ1-2	TRBV6-5	TRBD1	.	TGTGCCAGCAGGGGACAGAGACCAAACTATGGCTACACCTTC	CASRGQRPNYGYTF
TRBJ2-2	TRBV27	.	.	TGTGCCAGTAGACTGCACACCGGGGAGCTGTTTTTT	CASRLHTGELFF
TRBJ2-1	TRBV9	.	.	TGTGCCAGCAGCGTAGATCCGAACAGCTCCTACAATGAGCAGTTCTTC	CASSVDPNSSYNEQFF
TRBJ2-4	TRBV7-9	.	.	TGTGCCAGCAGCACCGACAGGGAGGGAGCCAAAAACATTCAGTACTTC	CASSTDREGAKNIQYF
TRBJ1-5	TRBV6-6	.	.	TGTGCCAGCAGCGGGGACGGCAATCAGCCCCAGCATTTT	CASSGDGNQPQHF
TRBJ1-1	TRBV25-1	.	.	TGTGCCAGCAGTGAATCAGGGGTGAGGAACACTGAAGCTTTCTTT	CASSESGVRNTEAFF
TRBJ2-1	TRBV27	.	few	TGTGCCAGCAGTTTATACGCGGTTAGGACATCAGGGGATGAGCAGTTCTTC	CASSLYAVRTSGDEQFF